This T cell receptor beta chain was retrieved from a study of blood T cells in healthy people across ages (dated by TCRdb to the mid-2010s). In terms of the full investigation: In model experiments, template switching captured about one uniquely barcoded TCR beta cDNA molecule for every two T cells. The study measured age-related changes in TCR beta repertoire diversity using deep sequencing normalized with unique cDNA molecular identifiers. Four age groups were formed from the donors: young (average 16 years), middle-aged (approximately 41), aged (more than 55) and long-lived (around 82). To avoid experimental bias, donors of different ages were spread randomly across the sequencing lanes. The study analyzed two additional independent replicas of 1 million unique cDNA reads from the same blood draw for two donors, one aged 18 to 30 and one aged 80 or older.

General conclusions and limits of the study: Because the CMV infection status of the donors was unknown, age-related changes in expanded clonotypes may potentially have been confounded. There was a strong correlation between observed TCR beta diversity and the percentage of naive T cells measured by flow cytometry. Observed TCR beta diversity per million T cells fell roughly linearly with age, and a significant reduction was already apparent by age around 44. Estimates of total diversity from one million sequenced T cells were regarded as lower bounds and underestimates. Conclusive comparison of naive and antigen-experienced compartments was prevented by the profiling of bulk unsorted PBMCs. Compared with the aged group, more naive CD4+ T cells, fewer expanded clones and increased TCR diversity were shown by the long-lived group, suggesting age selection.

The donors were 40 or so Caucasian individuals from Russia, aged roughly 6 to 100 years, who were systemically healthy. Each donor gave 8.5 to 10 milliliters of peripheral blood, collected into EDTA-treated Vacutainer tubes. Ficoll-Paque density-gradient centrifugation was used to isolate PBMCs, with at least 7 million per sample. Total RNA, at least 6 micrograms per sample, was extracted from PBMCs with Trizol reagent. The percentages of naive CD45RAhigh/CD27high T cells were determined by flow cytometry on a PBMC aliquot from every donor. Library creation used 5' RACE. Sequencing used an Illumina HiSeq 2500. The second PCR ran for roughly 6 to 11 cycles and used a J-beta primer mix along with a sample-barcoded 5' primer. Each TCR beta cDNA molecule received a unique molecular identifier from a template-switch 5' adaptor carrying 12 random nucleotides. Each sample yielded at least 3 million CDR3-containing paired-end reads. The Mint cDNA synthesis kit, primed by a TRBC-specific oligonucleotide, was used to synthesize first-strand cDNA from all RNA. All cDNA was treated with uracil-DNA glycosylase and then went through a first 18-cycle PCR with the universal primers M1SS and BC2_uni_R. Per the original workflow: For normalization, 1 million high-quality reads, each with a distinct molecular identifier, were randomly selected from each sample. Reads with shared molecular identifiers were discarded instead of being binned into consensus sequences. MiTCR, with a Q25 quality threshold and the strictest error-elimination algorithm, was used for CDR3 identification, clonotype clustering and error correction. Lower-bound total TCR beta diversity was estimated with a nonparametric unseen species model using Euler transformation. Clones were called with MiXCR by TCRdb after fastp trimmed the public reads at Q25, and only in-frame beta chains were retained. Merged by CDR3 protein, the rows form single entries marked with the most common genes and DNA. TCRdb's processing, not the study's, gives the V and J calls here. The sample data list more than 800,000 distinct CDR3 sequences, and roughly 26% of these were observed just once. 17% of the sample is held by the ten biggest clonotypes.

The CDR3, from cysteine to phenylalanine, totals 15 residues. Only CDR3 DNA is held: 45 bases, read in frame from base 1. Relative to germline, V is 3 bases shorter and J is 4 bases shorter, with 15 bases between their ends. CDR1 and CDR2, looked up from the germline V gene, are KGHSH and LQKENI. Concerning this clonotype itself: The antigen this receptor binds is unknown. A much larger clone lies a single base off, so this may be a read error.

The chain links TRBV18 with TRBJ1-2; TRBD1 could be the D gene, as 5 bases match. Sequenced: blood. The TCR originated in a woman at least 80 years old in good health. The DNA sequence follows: TGTGCCAGCTCACCGGGACGGCGAGGGCCCTATGGCTACACCTTC. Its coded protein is CASSPGRRGPYGYTF.